This paragraph covers one T cell receptor (beta chain) sequence. The antigen is not known. This entry is derived from a study of T cells after yellow fever vaccination. By 5'RACE template switching, TCR cDNA was produced, with a universal primer site and UMIs added in the process. TCRdb recomputed calls from the 5' RACE reads with MiXCR, one row per CDR3 protein. This table has under 300,000 distinct CDR3 sequences, under 15% appearing once. Study-wide findings and caveats: Relatively few clonotypes were ones that appeared in both CD4 and CD8 compartments.

The CDR3 is 15 amino acids. CDR1 is WNHNN, CDR2 SYGVQD, per germline (reference sequence). The trim removed 6 bases at V and 8 bases at J, leaving 6 bases unmatched. This TCR was sampled from a man between 25 and 39 years old who received the YFV17D yellow fever vaccine. The V gene is TRBV10-1, the J gene TRBJ2-3; 15 bases agree with TRBD2. This material consisted of CD4+ T cells sorted from PBMCs, taken 45 days after the yellow fever booster vaccination. Here the CDR3 reads CASSRTSGRAGTQYF. In DNA form, the CDR3 reads TGCGCCAGCAGCCGGACTAGCGGGAGGGCCGGTACGCAGTATTTT.